One T cell receptor beta chain is described in this entry. The sample originates from a study of blood T cell repertoires in COVID-19. Study-level information: The origin of the acute and convalescent COVID-19 samples was the United States, Italy and Spain. Sample material is recorded as cDNA or gDNA derived from T cells, B-cell-depleted T cells, or PBMCs.

This CDR3 contains 19 residues. In the source study's methods: Amplification with reference gene primers provided the estimates of nucleated cell counts. Sequenced by immunoSEQ multiplex PCR; TCRdb stores in-frame clones only, minus some. D and trimming come from the DNA, and the V and J calls and clone size come from that table. The data hold about 96,000 clones, with less than 85% observed a single time. The rearrangement uses TRBV1 and TRBJ2-2; the table names TRBD2, a call not compared with the DNA. TRBV1 is listed as a pseudogene. The material sequenced was peripheral blood. This TCR was sampled from a woman aged 60 to 75 with acute or convalescent COVID-19. The CDR3 reads CTSSQDGSSGGAFTGELFF. DNA of the CDR3: TGCACCAGCAGCCAAGATGGTAGTAGCGGGGGGGCCTTCACCGGGGAGCTGTTTTTT.